This TCR beta chain was documented in a study of OX40 agonist ivuxolimab in advanced cancers. This table comes from immunoSEQ multiplex PCR, and its TCRdb copy is limited to in-frame clones, with some not included. Altogether over 65,000 clones are present, around 87% being singletons, with the ten largest covering approximately 7.7%. CDR1 GTSNPN and CDR2 SVGIG come from the germline V gene (reference sequence). V lost 2 bases and J 2 bases, leaving 18 bases between the germline ends. The CDR3 length is 16 residues. This chain connects TRBV30 to TRBJ1-2; no reliable D call. This sequence originates from an adult with an advanced solid tumor such as melanoma, head and neck, liver or kidney cancer. The sample consisted of CD4+ or CD8+ T cells sorted from blood, taken in a trial of the OX40 agonist ivuxolimab. CDR3 amino acids: CAWSYNFPTENYGYTF. CDR3 DNA: TGTGCCTGGAGTTACAATTTCCCCACGGAGAACTATGGCTACACCTTC.